The text below deals with one T cell receptor beta chain. Its antigen is undetermined. The data were obtained in a study of OX40 agonist ivuxolimab in advanced cancers. In the study overall: It was permissible to have had prior anti-PD-1, anti-PD-L1 or anti-CTLA-4 therapy, and around 40% had some.

TCRdb keeps only in-frame clones here, not all; method: immunoSEQ multiplex PCR. The repertoire holds some 3,500 clones, around 80% seen once, with 28% in the top ten. Per germline, CDR1 SGHTA and CDR2 FQGTGA. V was shortened by 3 bases and J by 4 bases, with 12 bases between the two germline ends. CDR3 length: 14 amino acids. General observations from the study: Fewer expanded clones were found on average in CD4+ than in CD8+ T cells. Partial responders at 0.1-3.0 mg/kg showed near-lowest clonal expansion.

The rearrangement uses TRBV7-3 and TRBJ1-1; D ambiguous. This receptor was taken from an adult with an advanced solid tumor such as melanoma, head and neck, liver or kidney cancer. The sample here was CD4+ or CD8+ T cells sorted from blood, taken in a trial of the OX40 agonist ivuxolimab. The CDR3 region has the DNA TGTGCCAGCAGCTTCACGCGGATGGGCACTGAAGCTTTCTTT. It translates to CASSFTRMGTEAFF. Together with reference TRBV7-3 and TRBJ1-1, the CDR3 gives the full variable domain: GAGVSQTPSNKVTEKGKYVELRCDPISGHTALYWYRQSLGQGPEFLIYFQGTGAADDSGLPNDRFFAVRPEGSVSTLKIQRTERGDSAVYLCASSFTRMGTEAFFGQGTRLTVV.